A single sample is the source of the 23 T cell receptor beta chains below, sequenced in a study of CD4 T cells in relation to SARS-CoV-2 and coronaviruses. TCRdb's table, derived via immunoSEQ multiplex PCR, lists solely in-frame clones and lacks some. The sample lists around 24,000 clones, roughly four fifths occurring once. Antigen specificity for these receptors is unknown. CD4+ T cells from unexposed donors were obtained before the COVID-19 pandemic (2011-2018). CD4+ T cells were isolated from the cells after 10 days of culture. The material sequenced was CD4+ T cells from PBMCs, cultured in vitro. The receptors originated from a human donor in good health.

The rearrangement joins TRBV4-3 to TRBJ2-1; 10 nucleotides match TRBD2. Trimming cost V 1 base and J 8 bases; bases outside gene matches: 8. Germline CDR1 reads LGHNA; CDR2 reads YSLEER. This CDR3 is built from 16 residues. CDR3 sequence: CASSQGGSGRVDEQFF. The CDR3 DNA reads TGCGCCAGCAGCCAAGGGGGGAGCGGGAGGGTCGATGAGCAGTTCTTC.

The chain carries TRBV4-3 and TRBJ2-1; 7 nucleotides line up with TRBD2. Germline assignment: CDR1 LGHNA and CDR2 YSLEER. This CDR3 spans 15 amino acids. The ends lost 5 bases at V and 1 base at J; junction bases unmatched: 5. The CDR3 loop reads CASSSSGESYNEQFF. CDR3 bases: TGCGCCAGCAGCTCAAGCGGGGAGTCCTACAATGAGCAGTTCTTC.

The chain carries TRBV2 and TRBJ2-1; possible D gene TRBD1, 7 bases. The ends were cut back, 7 bases at V and 4 bases at J, with 23 bases in the middle. This CDR3 comprises 17 residues. Germline V gene sequence: CDR1 SNHLY, CDR2 FYNNEI. CDR3 nucleotide sequence: TGTGCCAGCACTACAAGGAGGGGGCTTGGAAGTTACAATGAGCAGTTCTTC. Its protein is CASTTRRGLGSYNEQFF.

V is TRBV7-2 and J is TRBJ1-2; perhaps TRBD1 as D (6 bases). The V end lost 5 bases, the J end lost 2 bases, and 9 bases lay between the germline ends. This CDR3 comprises 13 residues. The germline V gene has CDR1 SGHTA and CDR2 FQGNSA. This chain's CDR3 is CASSVGQNYGYTF. The CDR3 region has the DNA TGTGCCAGCAGCGTTGGACAGAACTATGGCTACACCTTC.

A note on this clone: At one end the junction does not follow the germline gene, possibly because of a read error. This sequence joins TRBV12-3 or TRBV12-4 and TRBJ1-2, with a weak D call TRBD1 (5 bases). This CDR3 region has 13 residues. The CDR3 DNA reads as TGTGCCAGCGGTTTCCGGGGGAGGGATGGCTACACCTTC. It translates to CASGFRGRDGYTF.

The chain combines TRBV6-1 with TRBJ2-5, with D possibly called TRBD1 or TRBD2 (5 bases each). The CDR3 consists of 13 residues. Germline CDR1 and CDR2: MNHNS and SASEGT. V was trimmed by 1 base and J by 4 bases, leaving 7 bases between them. CDR3 in amino acids: CASSEERGETQYF. CDR3 nucleotides: TGTGCCAGCAGTGAAGAGAGGGGAGAGACCCAGTACTTC.

CDR3 region: CASRSTLALETQYF. The CDR3 nucleotides read TGTGCCAGCAGGTCAACTCTAGCATTAGAGACCCAGTACTTC. The chain couples TRBV7-9 to TRBJ2-5, with a weak D call TRBD2 (5 bases). The CDR3 is 14 amino acids. Germline V gene data show CDR1 as SEHNR and CDR2 as FQNEAQ (reference sequence). The ends were cut back, 6 bases at V and 4 bases at J, with 15 bases in the middle.

This clone showed up just a few times. The chain combines TRBV7-2 with TRBJ2-2; D gene unclear. Trimming took 5 bases from V and 2 from J, leaving 12 bases between them. This CDR3 is built from 15 residues. CDR1 SGHTA and CDR2 FQGNSA come from the germline V gene. CDR3 amino acids: CASSPYLVNTGELFF. The CDR3 nucleotides are TGTGCCAGCAGCCCATACTTGGTCAACACCGGGGAGCTGTTTTTT.

The sample holds one count of this clone. V and J are TRBV27 and TRBJ1-5; D unclear. The CDR3 runs to 11 residues. CDR1 and CDR2 (germline): MNHEY, SMNVEV (reference sequence). V was clipped by 10 bases and J by 6 bases, with 10 bases between them. The CDR3: CATGVGQPQHF. The CDR3 DNA follows: TGTGCCACCGGGGTAGGTCAGCCCCAGCATTTT.

The V and J genes are TRBV7-2 and TRBJ1-2; TRBD1 aligns across 10 bases. Germline lookup yields CDR1 SGHTA and CDR2 FQGNSA. Trimming at V came to 3 bases and at J to 6 bases, leaving 7 bases not matched to a gene. The CDR3 runs 15 residues. In DNA, the CDR3 is TGTGCCAGCAGCTTTAAGACAGGGGGCACGAATGGCTACACCTTC. Translation gives CASSFKTGGTNGYTF.

The chain combines TRBV7-8 with TRBJ1-4; D unresolved. V lost 5 bases, J lost 8 bases, and 12 bases lay in between. Germline V CDR1 and CDR2: SGHVS, FQNEAQ. CDR3 length: 13 amino acids. The CDR3 reads CASSLEGREKLFF. The CDR3 DNA follows: TGTGCCAGCAGCCTGGAGGGTCGGGAAAAACTGTTTTTT. Full variable domain (missing parts from reference TRBV7-8 and TRBJ1-4): GAGVSQSPRYKVAKRGQDVALRCDPISGHVSLFWYQQALGQGPEFLTYFQNEAQLDKSGLPSDRFFAERPEGSVSTLKIQRTQQEDSAVYLCASSLEGREKLFFGSGTQLSVL.

This sequence joins TRBV19 and TRBJ2-3; 10 bases are a match to TRBD1. CDR3 size: 16 residues. CDR1 is LNHDA, CDR2 SQIVND, per germline (reference sequence). J gave up 3 bases and V 1 base, and 4 bases lay outside the gene matches. CDR3 coding DNA: TGTGCCAGTAGTATAGTTCGGACAGGGGGAACAGATACGCAGTATTTT. It translates to CASSIVRTGGTDTQYF.

This chain uses TRBV6-2 or TRBV6-3 with TRBJ1-3; D might be TRBD1 (5 bases). This CDR3 spans 19 amino acids. Germline CDR1 MNHEY, CDR2 SVGEGT. The V and J ends lost 1 base and 0 bases respectively, with 19 bases between them. In DNA form, the CDR3 reads TGTGCCAGCAGTTACTTCAGGCCGGGACTACTAAACTCTGGAAACACCATATATTTT. The encoded protein is CASSYFRPGLLNSGNTIYF.

The chain combines TRBV6-6 with TRBJ1-2; TRBD1 is a possible D gene (6 bases). Looked up from germline, CDR1 is MNHNY and CDR2 is SVGAGI (reference sequence). Trimming cost V 7 bases and J 1 base, with 16 bases left between them. The CDR3 totals 15 residues. DNA for the CDR3: TGTGCCAGCAAAAGACAGGAGGGCGGTAACTATGGCTACACCTTC. Amino acids: CASKRQEGGNYGYTF.

V usage is TRBV2 and J usage is TRBJ2-3, with 16 bases fitting TRBD2. The CDR3 runs 16 residues. J gave up 6 bases and V 6 bases, and 6 bases lay outside the gene matches. Germline V CDR1 and CDR2: SNHLY, FYNNEI. The CDR3, as DNA: TGTGCCAGCAGCGGGACTAGCGGGGGGGCCTTGGATACGCAGTATTTT. Its translation is CASSGTSGGALDTQYF.

The chain is built from TRBV5-1 and TRBJ2-3; perhaps TRBD2 as D (6 bases). From germline, CDR1 is SGHRS and CDR2 YFSETQ. This CDR3 has 16 amino acids. Between the trimmed V and J ends, which lost 3 bases and 0 bases, there was a span of 14 bases. The CDR3 DNA follows: TGCGCCAGCAGCTCCGGGACTCAATTTAGCACAGATACGCAGTATTTT. Its translation: CASSSGTQFSTDTQYF. Looking up the rest from reference TRBV5-1 and TRBJ2-3 gives the full variable domain: KAGVTQTPRYLIKTRGQQVTLSCSPISGHRSVSWYQQTPGQGLQFLFEYFSETQRNKGNFPGRFSGRQFSNSRSEMNVSTLELGDSALYLCASSSGTQFSTDTQYFGPGTRLTVL.

This chain connects TRBV19 to TRBJ1-3; D not certain. Trimming cost V 0 bases and J 0 bases, with 3 bases left between them. The CDR3 consists of 14 residues. Germline CDR1 and CDR2: LNHDA and SQIVND (reference sequence). The CDR3 loop reads CASSIDSSGNTIYF. The CDR3 DNA sequence: TGTGCCAGTAGTATAGACAGCTCTGGAAACACCATATATTTT.

The V call is TRBV25-1, the J call TRBJ2-1, with 10 positions matching TRBD2. Germline V gene data show CDR1 as MGHDK and CDR2 as SYGVNS. The CDR3 length is 17 residues. J lost 8 bases, V lost 6 bases, and 16 bases had no gene match. CDR3 loop: CASSTGLLAGIVHEQFF. CDR3 sequence (DNA): TGTGCCAGCAGCACCGGTCTACTAGCGGGAATTGTACATGAGCAGTTCTTC.

The genes are TRBV5-1 and TRBJ2-1; 8 bases are a match to TRBD1. This CDR3 contains 14 residues. Germline V lookup: CDR1 SGHRS, CDR2 YFSETQ. With 4 bases clipped from V and 8 bases from J, the junction kept 8 bases outside the gene matches. In DNA form, the CDR3 reads TGCGCCAGCAGCCGGGAAGGACAGGGCTATGAGCAGTTCTTC. Translated, it gives CASSREGQGYEQFF.

The chain recombines TRBV25-1 with TRBJ1-1; 8 nucleotides line up with TRBD1. The CDR3 runs 13 residues. Trimming removed 4 bases from V and 4 bases from J; junction bases left unmatched: 2. From germline, CDR1 is MGHDK and CDR2 SYGVNS. DNA of the CDR3: TGTGCCAGCAGTGCACAGGGGGGCACTGAAGCTTTCTTT. Its protein product is CASSAQGGTEAFF.

This clone came up a few times. The gene calls are TRBV2 and TRBJ1-5; the D gene is possibly TRBD1 (6 bases). Trimming shortened V by 7 bases and J by 4 bases, and 11 bases separated the two germline ends. Germline values: CDR1 SNHLY, CDR2 FYNNEI. This CDR3 spans 13 amino acids. The CDR3 protein is CASKDSLNQPQHF. The DNA of the CDR3 is TGTGCCAGCAAGGACAGCCTAAATCAGCCCCAGCATTTT.

This rearrangement joins TRBV6-5 to TRBJ2-7; a possible D gene is TRBD1 (6 bases). V was pared by 6 bases and J by 2 bases, with 17 bases between. The CDR3 is 15 residues long. Germline CDR1 MNHEY, CDR2 SVGAGI. The CDR3 DNA sequence: TGTGCCAGCAGCTCCGGACAGCTCTGGCCCTACGAGCAGTACTTC. Translating gives CASSSGQLWPYEQYF.

The chain has TRBV7-3 and TRBJ2-2; D is uncertain. Looked up from germline, CDR1 is SGHTA and CDR2 is FQGTGA. The V end lost 5 bases, the J end lost 3 bases, and 4 bases lay between the germline ends. This CDR3 region has 12 residues. The CDR3 loop reads CASSTYTGELFF. The CDR3 coding sequence is TGTGCCAGCAGCACTTACACCGGGGAGCTGTTTTTT.